The clone carrying this TCR beta chain was detected ten times or more. Its antigen is unknown. V shed 5 bases, J shed 2 bases, and the junction held 9 bases outside the gene matches. The CDR3 loop spans 16 amino acids. The germline CDR1 and CDR2 sequences are SGHAT and FQNNGV. TCRdb reprocessed the RACE reads with MiXCR, giving one entry per CDR3 protein. The sample contains 35,000 to 50,000 distinct CDR3 sequences, around 4.5% of which appear only once. Regarding time point: healthy volunteer bleed at 2 weeks. Before extraction, the whole blood was not fractionated, and total RNA was taken from it. The data were taken from a study of human T cells and chemical hapten exposure. Overall study results and limits: Among TCRs, those above 1 in 1000 frequency were unaffected by DPC sensitization.

The source material was whole blood. This TCR was sampled from a female donor in good health. Some clones in this sample may be carry-over from other donors' samples. This chain uses TRBV11-2 with TRBJ1-3, with TRBD1 matching over 7 bases. Here the CDR3 DNA reads TGTGCCAGCAGCATAGGAGGACAGGCGGCTGGAAACACCATATATTTT. Encoded protein: CASSIGGQAAGNTIYF.